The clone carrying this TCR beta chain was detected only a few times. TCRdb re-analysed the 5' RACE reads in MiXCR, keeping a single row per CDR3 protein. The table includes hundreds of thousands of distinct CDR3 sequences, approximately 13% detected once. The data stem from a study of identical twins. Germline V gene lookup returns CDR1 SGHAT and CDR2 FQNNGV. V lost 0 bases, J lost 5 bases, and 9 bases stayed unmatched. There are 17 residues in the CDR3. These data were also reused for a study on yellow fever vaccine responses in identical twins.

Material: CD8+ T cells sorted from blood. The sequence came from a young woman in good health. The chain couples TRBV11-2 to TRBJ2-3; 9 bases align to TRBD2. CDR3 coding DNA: TGTGCCAGCAGCTTAGAAGGGAGCGGGGGGCGCGGAGATACGCAGTATTTT. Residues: CASSLEGSGGRGDTQYF.